These 17 T cell receptor beta chains originate from one sample sequenced in a study of identical twins. TCRdb itself ran the 5' RACE reads through MiXCR, one entry per CDR3 protein. The sample shows 600,000 to 700,000 distinct CDR3 sequences, over 20% of them seen only once. This same sample was also taken into another study, of T cells expressing NK-cell markers.

Sequenced: PBMCs. Receptor source: a woman under 30 in good health.

The rearrangement joins TRBV2 to TRBJ1-3; D unresolved. The CDR3 sequence is 13 residues long. Between the trimmed V and J ends, which lost 9 bases and 0 bases, there was a span of 9 bases. CDR1 is SNHLY, CDR2 FYNNEI, per germline. The DNA for the CDR3 is TGTGCCAGGGGGAGTAGCTCTGGAAACACCATATATTTT. It encodes CARGSSSGNTIYF.

This clonotype turned up a few times. The chain links TRBV10-3 to TRBJ2-1; TRBD1 matches 11 bases. This CDR3 comprises 16 residues. Germline V gene data show CDR1 as ENHRY and CDR2 as SYGVKD. V shed 5 bases and J 4 bases; nucleotides not matched to a gene: 7. The CDR3, as DNA: TGTGCCATCAGTAATACGGACAGGGGGCTTTACAATGAGCAGTTCTTC. Protein: CAISNTDRGLYNEQFF.

The gene calls are TRBV4-3 and TRBJ2-7, with TRBD2 as a possible D gene (5 bases). Germline V gene lookup returns CDR1 LGHNA and CDR2 YSLEER. Trimming removed 0 bases from V and 4 bases from J, with 13 bases in between. This CDR3 is 15 amino acids long. CDR3 protein: CASSQDEGRGYEQYF. As DNA, the CDR3 is TGCGCCAGCAGCCAAGATGAAGGAAGAGGGTACGAGCAGTACTTC.

The chain joins TRBV27 to TRBJ2-3, with D perhaps TRBD2 (6 bases). V shed 2 bases and J shed 2 bases, with 17 bases lying between them. The CDR3 is 17 residues long. Looked up from germline, CDR1 is MNHEY and CDR2 is SMNVEV (reference sequence). The CDR3 sequence: CASSLVGRLTSTDTQYF. CDR3 nucleotide sequence: TGTGCCAGCAGTTTAGTGGGGAGGCTAACTTCCACAGATACGCAGTATTTT.

This clonotype was found once. V and J are TRBV5-6 and TRBJ2-7; TRBD1 aligns across 9 bases. The trim removed 3 bases at V and 5 bases at J, leaving 6 bases unmatched. CDR3 size: 14 residues. Germline values: CDR1 SGHDT, CDR2 YYEEEE. The CDR3 coding sequence is TGTGCCAGCAGCTACGGACAGGGGAACCACGAGCAGTACTTC. Translating gives CASSYGQGNHEQYF.

In its sample, this clonotype was seen a few times. The chain joins TRBV12-5 to TRBJ2-5, with 11 bases identical to TRBD2. Losses at the gene ends were 5 bases for V and 5 bases for J; bases not matched to a gene: 10. Germline assignment: CDR1 LGHNT and CDR2 FRNRAP. CDR3 length: 16 amino acids. Here the CDR3 DNA reads TGTGCTAGTGGTCTGACCGGGACTAGCGGTTCTGAGACCCAGTACTTC. This sequence encodes CASGLTGTSGSETQYF. Filled out from reference TRBV12-5 and TRBJ2-5, the complete variable domain reads DARVTQTPRHKVTEMGQEVTMRCQPILGHNTVFWYRQTMMQGLELLAYFRNRAPLDDSGMPKDRFSAEMPDATLATLKIQPSEPRDSAVYFCASGLTGTSGSETQYFGPGTRLLVL.

The J gene is TRBJ2-1, the V gene TRBV6-2 or TRBV6-3, with 8 bases fitting TRBD2. The CDR3 loop spans 15 amino acids. Trimming cost V 2 bases and J 8 bases; bases outside gene matches: 8. Germline assignment: CDR1 MNHEY and CDR2 SVGEGT. CDR3 sequence: CASSYRPGTRDEQFF. In DNA, the CDR3 is TGTGCCAGCAGTTACCGTCCCGGGACTAGGGATGAGCAGTTCTTC.

The V call is TRBV4-1, the J call TRBJ1-1; 7 bases are shared with TRBD1. J lost 0 bases, V lost 4 bases, and 8 bases had no gene match. CDR3 length: 16 residues. The germline gives CDR1 MGHRA, CDR2 YSYEKL. CDR3 in amino acids: CASSRPAGQMNTEAFF. CDR3 in DNA: TGCGCCAGCAGCCGACCCGCGGGACAGATGAACACTGAAGCTTTCTTT.

This chain links TRBV20-1 with TRBJ2-5, with a tentative D call TRBD2 (6 bases). Trimming stripped 5 bases from V and 4 bases from J, with 11 bases between. Per the germline V gene, CDR1 is DFQATT and CDR2 is SNEGSKA (reference sequence). CDR3 size: 12 residues. CDR3 DNA: TGCAGTGCTCGCGGGGACTTAGAGACCCAGTACTTC. Its translation: CSARGDLETQYF.

This clonotype was counted only a few times. V gene TRBV7-6 combines with J gene TRBJ2-7; the D call may be TRBD1 or TRBD2 (5 bases each). Trimming stripped 3 bases from V and 7 bases from J, with 16 bases between. This CDR3 has 14 residues. Germline V lookup: CDR1 SGHVS, CDR2 FNYEAQ. CDR3: CASSLGTAAWEQYF. The CDR3 DNA reads as TGTGCCAGCAGCTTGGGGACGGCTGCCTGGGAGCAGTACTTC.

The chain employs TRBV7-2 and TRBJ2-1; D is perhaps TRBD2 (5 bases). Germline V gene data show CDR1 as SGHTA and CDR2 as FQGNSA. V dropped 5 bases and J dropped 0 bases, with 14 bases sitting between them. The CDR3 covers 16 residues. The CDR3 DNA follows: TGTGCCAGCAGCCCCGGAGGCTGGAGCTCCTACAATGAGCAGTTCTTC. Its translation is CASSPGGWSSYNEQFF.

This clonotype appeared many times. A clone one base away is much larger, so this may be a read error. The CDR3 is CASSWYNEQFF. In DNA form, the CDR3 reads TGTGCCAGCAGCTGGTACAATGAGCAGTTCTTC. This rearrangement joins TRBV7-2 to TRBJ2-1, with D uncertain. This CDR3 has 11 residues. The germline V and J ends were trimmed by 4 bases and 4 bases, with 2 bases remaining between them. The germline gives CDR1 SGHTA, CDR2 FQGNSA.

The CDR3 sequence: CASSHGRSRETQYF. CDR3 nucleotides: TGTGCCAGCAGCCACGGCCGGTCCCGCGAGACCCAGTACTTC. This chain joins TRBV7-2 and TRBJ2-5; D remains ambiguous. There are 14 residues in the CDR3. Germline CDR1 SGHTA, CDR2 FQGNSA. V was shortened by 5 bases and J by 5 bases, with 15 bases between the two germline ends. The whole variable domain, remainder taken from reference TRBV7-2 and TRBJ2-5, is GAGVSQSPSNKVTEKGKDVELRCDPISGHTALYWYRQSLGQGLEFLIYFQGNSAPDKSGLPSDRFSAERTGGSVSTLTIQRTQQEDSAVYLCASSHGRSRETQYFGPGTRLLVL.

The V and J genes are TRBV20-1 and TRBJ2-3; D is ambiguous. Trimming removed 3 bases from V and 1 base from J, with 11 bases in between. This CDR3 comprises 14 residues. CDR1 is DFQATT, CDR2 SNEGSKA, per germline (reference sequence). For the CDR3, the DNA is TGCAGTGCTAGTCCTAGACGGGGCACAGATACGCAGTATTTT. It specifies CSASPRRGTDTQYF.

This sequence joins TRBV21-1 and TRBJ2-6. TRBV21-1 corresponds to a pseudogene. CDR3 length: 14 residues. CDR3 amino acids: CASTKGSGANVLTF. The CDR3 DNA follows: TGTGCCAGCACCAAGGGGTCTGGGGCCAACGTCCTGACTTTC.

V is TRBV18 and J is TRBJ2-7, with 7 bases aligning to TRBD1. With 0 bases clipped from V and 7 bases from J, the junction kept 3 bases outside the gene matches. Germline V lookup: CDR1 KGHSH, CDR2 LQKENI. The CDR3 is made up of 13 amino acids. CDR3 sequence: CASSPPQGDEQYF. DNA of the CDR3: TGTGCCAGCTCACCACCTCAGGGGGATGAGCAGTACTTC. Filled out from reference TRBV18 and TRBJ2-7, the complete variable domain reads NAGVMQNPRHLVRRRGQEARLRCSPMKGHSHVYWYRQLPEEGLKFMVYLQKENIIDESGMPKERFSAEFPKEGPSILRIQQVVRGDSAAYFCASSPPQGDEQYFGPGTRLTVT.

Ten or more counts support this clonotype. The rearrangement links TRBV27 to TRBJ2-7; D ambiguous. V lost 4 bases to trimming and J lost 2 bases, with 9 bases between them. From germline, CDR1 is MNHEY and CDR2 SMNVEV (reference sequence). The CDR3 sequence is 13 residues long. CDR3 sequence: CASSYSGPYEQYF. The CDR3 DNA is TGTGCCAGCAGTTACTCGGGCCCCTACGAGCAGTACTTC.